This section outlines one TCR beta chain sequence together with its context. What it binds is unknown. The data belong to a study of cytomegalovirus exposure and HLA in healthy donors. Study information: Later analysis reported that the 120 or so validation repertoires shared the platform of the roughly 700 first-cohort repertoires.

V trimming: 1 base; J trimming: 7 bases; junction bases outside the gene matches: 5. The CDR3 is made up of 16 amino acids. Germline V gene data show CDR1 as SGHDN and CDR2 as FVKESK. Study results and limitations: The tendency of first-cohort TCR clusters to co-occur in the 120 validation repertoires was identified by a subsequent analysis.

The protocol was immunoSEQ multiplex PCR, while the TCRdb copy is restricted to in-frame clones and leaves out a portion. The top ten clones hold roughly 2% of a sample with 200,000 to 250,000 clones, about nine tenths of them seen once. The receptor comes from a woman younger than 35 in good health and CMV-seropositive. J is TRBJ2-1 and V is TRBV14; 12 bases match TRBD2. Sequencing was done on a sample of PBMCs. CDR3 region: CASSQVASGRENEQFF. In DNA, the CDR3 is TGTGCCAGCAGCCAAGTTGCTAGCGGGAGGGAGAATGAGCAGTTCTTC.